This TCR beta chain was obtained from a study of T cells in localized non-small cell lung cancer. Study-wide findings and caveats: Adjacent uninvolved lung had the highest clonality, suggesting focused antigen responses. Appearance in adjacent lung was seen for a median around 55 of the top 100 tumor clones. A raised T cell density in blood coincided with lengthier overall survival.

V was cut by 8 bases and J by 1 base, with 11 bases left in between. The CDR3 is 13 residues long. Germline CDR1 and CDR2: MNHGY and SAAAGT. In its sample, this clone ranks as hyperexpanded. As yet, its antigen is unknown. Measured with immunoSEQ multiplex PCR; TCRdb has only the in-frame clones, and not every one. The sample has 1,300 or so clones, 25% seen once. V and J are TRBV6-8 and TRBJ1-1; no firm D call. The clonotype originates from a male donor aged 60 or over with stage I lung adenocarcinoma. The specimen comprised normal lung tissue next to the tumor, sampled before any cancer treatment. The CDR3 is CASVVNGNTEAFF. The DNA of the CDR3 is TGTGCCAGCGTAGTGAATGGGAACACTGAAGCTTTCTTT.